Below, 8 T cell receptor beta chains from the same sample are listed, as sequenced in a study of T cells after yellow fever vaccination. A single record per CDR3 protein comes from TCRdb applying MiXCR to the 5' RACE reads. The sample lists under 550,000 distinct CDR3 sequences; about a fifth were seen once. The sample consisted of PBMCs, taken roughly 20 days after the first yellow fever vaccination. The receptor source for this set is a man between 18 and 35 years old who received the YFV17D yellow fever vaccine.

This clonotype was recorded many times. The chain employs TRBV5-8 and TRBJ2-1, with D maybe TRBD2 (6 bases). Trimming removed 2 bases from V and 1 base from J, with 13 bases in between. The CDR3 spans 16 residues. Per the germline V gene, CDR1 is SGHTS and CDR2 is YDEGEE. In DNA, the CDR3 is TGTGCCAGCAGCTTTTTCCGGGGGAATTCCTACAATGAGCAGTTCTTC. It specifies CASSFFRGNSYNEQFF.

This chain's CDR3 is CSARTGTGAEKLFF. CDR3 DNA sequence: TGCAGTGCTAGAACGGGGACTGGGGCTGAAAAACTGTTTTTT. V usage is TRBV20-1 and J usage is TRBJ1-4; the D gene is possibly TRBD1 (5 bases). This CDR3 comprises 14 residues. Trimming took off 2 bases at V and 7 bases at J, with 14 bases between the two ends. Germline V gene lookup returns CDR1 DFQATT and CDR2 SNEGSKA (reference sequence).

This clonotype showed up just a few times. This sequence joins TRBV7-9 and TRBJ1-5; TRBD1 might be the D (5 bases). This CDR3 has 15 residues. V was clipped by 0 bases and J by 10 bases, with 16 bases between them. Germline V CDR1 and CDR2: SEHNR, FQNEAQ (reference sequence). Here the CDR3 reads CASSLAGRGSEPQHF. In DNA form, the CDR3 reads TGTGCCAGCAGCTTAGCGGGGAGGGGTTCGGAACCCCAGCATTTT.

This clonotype was observed a few times. The chain employs TRBV2 and TRBJ1-1; TRBD1 matches 8 bases. Looked up from germline, CDR1 is SNHLY and CDR2 is FYNNEI. V lost 5 bases, J lost 7 bases, and 9 bases stayed unmatched. The CDR3 is 14 residues long. The CDR3 region has the DNA TGTGCCAGCAGTTTGACAGGGGAGTTGAGTGAAGCTTTCTTT. Its protein product is CASSLTGELSEAFF.

The V call is TRBV24-1, the J call TRBJ2-5; TRBD1 matches 8 bases. Looked up from germline, CDR1 is KGHDR and CDR2 is SFDVKD. The CDR3 length is 14 residues. Trimming removed 5 bases from V and 5 bases from J; junction bases left unmatched: 6. The CDR3 reads CATSASDRAETQYF. CDR3 bases: TGTGCCACCAGTGCCTCGGACAGGGCGGAGACCCAGTACTTC.

The J gene is TRBJ2-2, the V gene TRBV5-1; 9 nucleotides line up with TRBD1. Germline V CDR1 and CDR2: SGHRS, YFSETQ. CDR3 length equals 13 residues. The ends lost 3 bases at V and 6 bases at J; junction bases unmatched: 0. The CDR3 nucleotides read TGCGCCAGCAGCTGGACAGGGGCCGGGGAGCTGTTTTTT. Amino acids: CASSWTGAGELFF.

The chain couples TRBV25-1 to TRBJ2-7; the D gene is possibly TRBD2 (5 bases). This CDR3 spans 13 amino acids. The germline gives CDR1 MGHDK, CDR2 SYGVNS. The V end was cut by 3 bases, the J end by 5 bases, with 11 bases between. CDR3 in amino acids: CASSEVGGNEQYV. For the CDR3, the DNA is TGTGCCAGCAGTGAGGTTGGAGGAAACGAGCAGTACGTC.

This clonotype was counted only a few times. The chain recombines TRBV4-2 with TRBJ1-5; D unclear. The V gene's germline CDR1 is LGHNA and CDR2 YNFKEQ. The CDR3 covers 14 residues. The ends were cut back, 0 bases at V and 3 bases at J, with 6 bases in the middle. The DNA for the CDR3 is TGTGCCAGCAGCCAAGATGCAGCCAATCAGCCCCAGCATTTT. The encoded protein is CASSQDAANQPQHF.